The clone carrying this T cell receptor beta chain was seen at least ten times. The record originates from a study of blood T cell repertoires in COVID-19. Turning to the study itself: Samples representing acute and convalescent COVID-19 were sourced from the United States, Italy and Spain. The analysed material was cDNA or gDNA that came from T cells, B-cell-depleted T cells, or PBMCs.

CDR3 length equals 18 residues. In the original analysis: For nucleated cells, counts were estimated from reference gene primer amplification. The protocol was immunoSEQ multiplex PCR, while the TCRdb copy is restricted to in-frame clones and leaves out a portion. Clone size and the V and J calls come from that table; the DNA yielded D and trimming. The sample gives about 78,000 clones, about nine tenths of which show up once; about 5% is in the top ten. The genes are TRBV21-1 and TRBJ1-5; the D call in the table, TRBD1, was not verified against the DNA. TRBV21-1 is a recognized pseudogene. The sequenced material came from peripheral blood. The clonotype comes from a man aged 50 or older with active or convalescent COVID-19. The CDR3: CASSTGTGGARSNQPQHF. In DNA form, the CDR3 reads TGTGCCAGCAGCACCGGGACAGGGGGCGCGAGGAGCAATCAGCCCCAGCATTTT.